This TCR beta chain was sequenced during a study of blood T cell repertoires in COVID-19. Looking at the study overall: COVID-19 samples collected from the United States, Italy and Spain covered acute and convalescent phases.

Germline V gene data show CDR1 as SGHTA and CDR2 as FQGNSA. The V gene lost 0 bases and the J gene lost 6 bases, with 12 bases spanning the gap. The CDR3 is made up of 15 amino acids. Original data processing: Reference gene primer amplification in the assay estimated nucleated cell counts. Assay: immunoSEQ multiplex PCR; the TCRdb copy retains only in-frame clones and omits some. V and J calls and clone size are copied from that table; D and trimming were computed from the DNA. This table holds 210,000 or so clones, nearly 90% found once. Sequenced material: peripheral blood. The clonotype comes from a man aged 45 to 65 with acute or convalescent COVID-19. The chain carries TRBV7-2 and TRBJ1-3, with a possible D match to TRBD1 (6 bases). CDR3 nucleotide sequence: TGTGCCAGCAGCTTAGCTGCAGGGGCTGTAAACACCATATATTTT. Protein product: CASSLAAGAVNTIYF.